The source of this T cell receptor (beta chain) is a study of blood T cell repertoires in COVID-19. Study-wide background: COVID-19 samples from acute and convalescent phases originated in the United States, Italy and Spain.

There are 14 residues in the CDR3. V gave up 3 bases and J gave up 6 bases; unmatched junction bases: 3. The germline V gene has CDR1 MGHRA and CDR2 YSYEKL. Individuals aged about 18 to 90 years were recruited from fewer than 30 US areas. Cohorts were assigned according to the clinical history that participants reported. Authors' methods: Estimation of nucleated cell counts was performed using reference gene primer amplification. Generated by immunoSEQ multiplex PCR, the TCRdb table keeps only in-frame clones and is missing some. V and J calls and clone size are copied from that table; D and trimming were computed from the DNA. The sample includes about 440,000 clones, around 91% of them seen just once.

The sequenced sample was PBMCs or T cells enriched from blood (not recorded which). This clonotype was sampled from a man in his late teens or twenties who had recovered from COVID-19. The chain couples TRBV4-1 to TRBJ2-2, with 8 nucleotides matching TRBD2. The CDR3 coding sequence is TGCGCCAGCAGCCAGGGACTAGTGGCCGGGGAGCTGTTTTTT. Translation: CASSQGLVAGELFF.